This T cell receptor (beta chain) came from a study of cytomegalovirus exposure and HLA in healthy donors (dated by TCRdb to 2016 to 2017). In the study overall: The 666 repertoires of the first cohort and the approximately 110 validation repertoires were produced on the same platform, according to a later analysis. The aim of the study was to test whether cataloging public T cell receptors could identify signatures of past pathogen exposure. Besides the first cohort of about 730 subjects, a separate validation cohort made up of some 110 different subjects was used. To predict cytomegalovirus infection status, the study combined high-throughput TCR immunosequencing, statistical association of individual TCRs with disease status, and machine learning.

The research as a whole found: A later analysis had no HLA typing for the validation cohort, so co-occurrence there was scored across all 110 or so repertoires. In a later analysis, TCRs clustered in the first cohort were found to also tend to co-occur in the 100 to 150 validation repertoires, with about 94% of cluster scores above 0. The study gave a list of around 170 TCR beta chains associated with cytomegalovirus. According to the authors, the approach could potentially be generalized to other disease states and immunological phenotypes. While some public TCRs were present in many individuals, most TCR sequences turned up only very rarely across donors. In vitro tests confirmed that three of the cytomegalovirus-associated TCR beta chains recognize cytomegalovirus antigens. In both the original and validation cohorts, the classifier was reported to diagnose cytomegalovirus status with high specificity and sensitivity.

In regard to this clone: This clone's antigen is unknown. No base quality information exists; no much larger clone differs at one position.

Donors formed part of the validation cohort, which comprised 120 subjects and was distinct from the first cohort of several hundred subjects. Libraries came from the immunoSEQ multiplex PCR assay. On the study's bioinformatics: A statistical classification framework was developed to diagnose cytomegalovirus status using the catalog of TCR beta chain sequences. TCRdb provides this immuneACCESS table in a form limited to in-frame rearrangements. Some clones are lacking; in checked studies, under half of them reflect an unresolved V gene, and why the rest are absent is not known. V, J and clone size are those of that table, while D and trimming were read from the DNA. The sample table records more than 150,000 clones; about four fifths of these occur just once. The ten largest clones represent around 7% of the sample. Source material: PBMCs. The clonotype originates from a man aged 18 to 29 in good health and CMV-seropositive.

In nucleotides, the sequence is TGTGCCAGCGGGGGCGGAGATACGCAGTATTTT. This yields the protein CASGGGDTQYF. The sequence is built from TRBV6-6 and TRBJ2-3; the D region possibly corresponds to TRBD1 (6 bases align). Reading the germline V gene (reference sequence) gives CDR1 MNHNY and CDR2 SVGAGI. Including cysteine and phenylalanine, the CDR3 has 11 amino acids. CDR3 DNA only is kept here, 33 bases in frame from base 1. The junction carries 8 bases between V and J, which are trimmed by 8 bases and 5 bases respectively.